This entry is about one T cell receptor (beta chain). Its antigen is still unknown. These donors counted as nominally healthy when sampled, but unrecorded immune exposures were likely. Germline CDR1 and CDR2: SGHTA and FQGNSA. Trimming cost V 4 bases and J 0 bases; bases outside gene matches: 5. The CDR3 length is 15 residues. This specimen belongs to a study of cytomegalovirus exposure and HLA in healthy donors. Study details: The study's early data release held approximately 91 million unique TCRs from HLA-typed donors. General study points: Prior analysis indicated that the majority of TCR beta V segments exhibited productivity approximately 87% or approximately 30% of the time. Using a false discovery rate of 0.05, a later analysis showed that 15,000 to 20,000 TCR beta sequences were associated with HLA alleles.

The PCR made use of 60 Vbeta and 13 Jbeta primers. Only in-frame clones appear in the TCRdb table, and some are missing; sequencing was by immunoSEQ multiplex PCR. Among some 160,000 clones listed, approximately 76% were seen once. The chain combines TRBV7-2 with TRBJ2-7; 8 positions match TRBD2. The receptor comes from a woman between 18 and 29 years old in good health and CMV-seropositive. Sequencing was done on a sample of PBMCs. This chain's CDR3 is CASSSAGGYSYEQYF. As DNA, the CDR3 is TGTGCCAGCAGCTCGGCGGGGGGTTACTCCTACGAGCAGTACTTC.